The clone carrying this T cell receptor beta chain appeared a few times. This sample is drawn from a study of T-cell reconstitution after alpha-beta-depleted transplantation in children. Unique molecular identifiers were used to barcode this TCRbeta library. TCRdb re-called the PCR reads through MiXCR, storing one row per CDR3 protein. The table lists approximately 390,000 distinct CDR3 sequences, roughly 11% of them singletons, with nearly 5.5% in the top ten. The CDR3 length is 14 residues. With V trimmed by 7 bases and J by 0 bases, 7 bases remained unmatched. Germline V lookup: CDR1 SGHRS, CDR2 YFSETQ.

The material sequenced was PBMCs from the stem cell graft donor, taken from the stem cell graft. This TCR was recovered from a human donor who donated a stem cell graft to a child with acute myeloid leukemia. The J gene is TRBJ2-7, the V gene TRBV5-1, with 7 bases that match TRBD2. The CDR3 spells CASAAGDSSYEQYF. The CDR3 DNA reads TGCGCCAGCGCGGCGGGGGATTCCTCCTACGAGCAGTACTTC.